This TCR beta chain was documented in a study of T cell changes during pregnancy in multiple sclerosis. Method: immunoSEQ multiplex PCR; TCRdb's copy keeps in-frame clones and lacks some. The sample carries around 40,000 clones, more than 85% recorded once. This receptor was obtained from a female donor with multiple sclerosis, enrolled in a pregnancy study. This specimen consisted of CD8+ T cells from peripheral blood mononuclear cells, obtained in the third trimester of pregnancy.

As DNA, the CDR3 is TGTGCCAGTAGTACGCTTTTGGGGGGGCATATATATGAGCAGTTCTTC. Amino acid sequence: CASSTLLGGHIYEQFF. The rearrangement joins TRBV19 to TRBJ2-1; possible D gene TRBD2, 7 bases. Trimming removed 4 bases from V and 8 bases from J, with 21 bases in between. The germline V gene has CDR1 LNHDA and CDR2 SQIVND (reference sequence). This CDR3 has 16 amino acids.